This T cell receptor (beta chain) was found in a study of T cell responses to AZD1222 COVID-19 vaccine. The table came from immunoSEQ multiplex PCR; TCRdb's copy has only in-frame clones and leaves some out. This table holds 100,000 or so clones, roughly nine tenths found once. A word on this clone: Its matching antigen is unknown.

CDR1 is MNHEY, CDR2 SVGAGI, per germline. There are 15 residues in the CDR3. V was pared by 7 bases and J by 3 bases, with 18 bases between. Study-level points and caveats: Only a handful of individuals given AZD1222 were seropositive at baseline. When two AZD1222 doses had been given, Spike-specific TCR breadth and depth rose. Donors in the cohort were predominantly white British and more often female, and clonal diversity was possibly underestimated. Per reports, nearly half of all spike-specific TCRs target regions that are unmutated in variants.

The receptor's source is an adult in good health. Source: peripheral blood, taken on day 0 of AZD1222 vaccination. The chain couples TRBV6-5 to TRBJ1-2; a possible D gene is TRBD1 (5 bases). The CDR3 region has the DNA TGTGCCAGCACCCAACTTGCCGGGGGGTACTATGGCTACACCTTC. This gives the protein CASTQLAGGYYGYTF.